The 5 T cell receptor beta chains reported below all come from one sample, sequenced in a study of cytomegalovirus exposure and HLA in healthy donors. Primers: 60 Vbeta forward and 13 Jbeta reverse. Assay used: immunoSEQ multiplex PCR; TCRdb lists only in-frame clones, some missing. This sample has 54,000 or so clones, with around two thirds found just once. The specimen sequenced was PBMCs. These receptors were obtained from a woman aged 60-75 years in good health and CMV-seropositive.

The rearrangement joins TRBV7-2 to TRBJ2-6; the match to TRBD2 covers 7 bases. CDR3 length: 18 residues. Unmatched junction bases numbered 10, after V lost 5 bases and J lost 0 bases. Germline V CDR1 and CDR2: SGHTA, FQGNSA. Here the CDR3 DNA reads TGTGCCAGCAGCGCCCTCAGTAGCGGGCGCTCTGGGGCCAACGTCCTGACTTTC. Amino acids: CASSALSSGRSGANVLTF.

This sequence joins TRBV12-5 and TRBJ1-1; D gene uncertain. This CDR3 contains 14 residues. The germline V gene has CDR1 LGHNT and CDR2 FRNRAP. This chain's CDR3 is CAARALKEGTEAFF. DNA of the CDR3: TGTGCCGCGCGGGCCCTTAAAGAGGGAACTGAAGCTTTCTTT.

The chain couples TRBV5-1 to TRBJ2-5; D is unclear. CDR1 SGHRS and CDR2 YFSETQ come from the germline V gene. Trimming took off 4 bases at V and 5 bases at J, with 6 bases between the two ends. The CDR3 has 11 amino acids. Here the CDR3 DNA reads TGCGCCAGCAGCATCTCCGAGACCCAGTACTTC. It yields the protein CASSISETQYF. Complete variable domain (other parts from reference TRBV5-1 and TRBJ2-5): KAGVTQTPRYLIKTRGQQVTLSCSPISGHRSVSWYQQTPGQGLQFLFEYFSETQRNKGNFPGRFSGRQFSNSRSEMNVSTLELGDSALYLCASSISETQYFGPGTRLLVL.

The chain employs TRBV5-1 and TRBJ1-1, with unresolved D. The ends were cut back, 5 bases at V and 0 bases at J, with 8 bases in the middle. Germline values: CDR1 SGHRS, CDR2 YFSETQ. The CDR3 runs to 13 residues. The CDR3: CASSQTVNTEAFF. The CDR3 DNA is TGCGCCAGCAGTCAAACGGTGAACACTGAAGCTTTCTTT.

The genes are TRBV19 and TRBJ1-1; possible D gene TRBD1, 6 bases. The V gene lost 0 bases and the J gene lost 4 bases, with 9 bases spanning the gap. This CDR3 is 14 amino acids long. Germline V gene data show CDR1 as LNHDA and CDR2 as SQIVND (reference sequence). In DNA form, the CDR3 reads TGTGCCAGTAGTATAGAGGGGGCGAGCACTGAAGCTTTCTTT. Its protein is CASSIEGASTEAFF.